The rows below give T cell receptor beta chains drawn from one sample of a study of T-cell reconstitution after alpha-beta-depleted transplantation in children. TCRdb re-called the PCR reads through MiXCR, storing one row per CDR3 protein. This repertoire shows 40,000 to 55,000 distinct CDR3 sequences, less than 6% found once; its top ten account for 30% to 35%. The input for sequencing was PBMCs, mostly from graft donor cells, taken 60 days after TCRalphabeta/CD19-depleted stem cell transplant. All receptors derive from a female patient aged 2 to 10 who had a stem cell transplant for aplastic anemia, so the T cells may come from the graft donor. Each CDR3 is given with its conserved first and last residue. A D gene is named only where the DNA matches it firmly.

J gene | D gene | V gene | CDR3 protein
TRBJ2-1 | TRBD2 | TRBV6-5 | CASSYSQGLAGTYNEQFF
TRBJ1-5 | - | TRBV7-9 | CASSFFGSNQPQHF
TRBJ2-3 | - | TRBV7-9 | CASSPGTLRGDTQYF
TRBJ1-5 | - | TRBV18 | CASSPQGTNQPQHF
TRBJ2-3 | TRBD1 | TRBV7-9 | CASSQRDRVPDTQYF
TRBJ2-2 | TRBD2 | TRBV18 | CASSPQQRGYNTGELFF
TRBJ1-5 | TRBD1 | TRBV28 | CASGRGQAPYSNQPQHF
TRBJ1-5 | TRBD1 | TRBV12-3/TRBV12-4 | CASTHFGDRNQPQHF
TRBJ2-5 | TRBD2 | TRBV28 | CASRWGGEETQYF
TRBJ2-5 | - | TRBV7-9 | CASSPHGQETQYF
TRBJ2-7 | - | TRBV7-3 | CASSLQPSYEQYF
TRBJ1-6 | - | TRBV5-1 | CASSLDPPDHNSPLHF
TRBJ2-3 | TRBD2 | TRBV15 | CATSRDFGGGADTQYF
TRBJ1-6 | - | TRBV16 | CASSQDGRAYNSPLHF
TRBJ2-3 | - | TRBV27 | CASSPRGEGDTQYF
TRBJ2-1 | - | TRBV7-2 | CASSLALSYNEQFF
TRBJ2-3 | - | TRBV9 | CASSPKSLISTDTQYF
TRBJ2-7 | TRBD2 | TRBV20-1 | CSAGEDGRLAGGYEQYF
TRBJ2-7 | TRBD2 | TRBV5-1 | CASSLSFPWGGNREQYF
TRBJ2-1 | TRBD2 | TRBV12-3/TRBV12-4 | CASRRASTSGGEQFF
TRBJ2-1 | TRBD2 | TRBV12-3/TRBV12-4 | CASSMSGRVYNEQFF
TRBJ1-1 | TRBD1 | TRBV6-5 | CASSYRPGQGGNTEAFF
TRBJ1-5 | - | TRBV4-1 | CASSQVEVRSNQPQHF
TRBJ1-6 | - | TRBV12-3/TRBV12-4 | CASRQGSNSPLHF
TRBJ2-3 | - | TRBV5-5 | CASSLRRNTQYF
TRBJ2-5 | - | TRBV7-9 | CASSFEQETQYF
TRBJ1-1 | TRBD1 | TRBV5-1 | CASGPGTAYTEAFF